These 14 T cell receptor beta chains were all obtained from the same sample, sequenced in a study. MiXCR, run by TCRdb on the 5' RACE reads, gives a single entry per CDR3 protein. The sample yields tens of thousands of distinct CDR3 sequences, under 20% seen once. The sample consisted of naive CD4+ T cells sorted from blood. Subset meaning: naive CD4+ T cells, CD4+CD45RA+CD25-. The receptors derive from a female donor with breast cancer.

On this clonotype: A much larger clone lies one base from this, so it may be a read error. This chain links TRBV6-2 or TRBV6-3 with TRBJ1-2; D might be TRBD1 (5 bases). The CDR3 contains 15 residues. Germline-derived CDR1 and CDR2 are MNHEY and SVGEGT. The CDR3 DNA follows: TGTGCCAGCAGCCTCGCCGGGACGGCTAACTATGACTACACCTTC. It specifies CASSLAGTANYDYTF.

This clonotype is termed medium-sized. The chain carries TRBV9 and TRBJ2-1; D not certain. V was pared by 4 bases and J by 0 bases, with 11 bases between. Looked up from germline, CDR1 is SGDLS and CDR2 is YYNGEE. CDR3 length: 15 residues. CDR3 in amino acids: CASSLGISSYNEQFF. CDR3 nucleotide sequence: TGTGCCAGCAGCTTAGGGATAAGCTCCTACAATGAGCAGTTCTTC.

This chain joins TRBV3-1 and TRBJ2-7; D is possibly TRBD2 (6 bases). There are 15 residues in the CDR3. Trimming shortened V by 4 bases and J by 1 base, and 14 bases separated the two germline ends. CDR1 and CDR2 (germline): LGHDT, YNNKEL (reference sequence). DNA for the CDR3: TGTGCCAGCAGCCTGTCAGGAGGGAGTTCCTACGAGCAGTACTTC. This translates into CASSLSGGSSYEQYF.

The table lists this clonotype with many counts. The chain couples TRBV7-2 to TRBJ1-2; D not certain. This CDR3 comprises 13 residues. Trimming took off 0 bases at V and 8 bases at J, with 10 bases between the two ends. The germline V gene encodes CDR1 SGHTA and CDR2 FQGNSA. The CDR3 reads CASSLARRTGYTF. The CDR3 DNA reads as TGTGCCAGCAGCTTAGCGCGCAGGACCGGCTACACCTTC.

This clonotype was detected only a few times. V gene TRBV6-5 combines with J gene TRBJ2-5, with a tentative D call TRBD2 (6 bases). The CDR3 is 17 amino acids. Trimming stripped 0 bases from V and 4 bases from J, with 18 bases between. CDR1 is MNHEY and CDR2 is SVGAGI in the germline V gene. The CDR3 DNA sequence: TGTGCCAGCAGTTACTCGCTCAGCGGCCGGGGAGGAGAGACCCAGTACTTC. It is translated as CASSYSLSGRGGETQYF.

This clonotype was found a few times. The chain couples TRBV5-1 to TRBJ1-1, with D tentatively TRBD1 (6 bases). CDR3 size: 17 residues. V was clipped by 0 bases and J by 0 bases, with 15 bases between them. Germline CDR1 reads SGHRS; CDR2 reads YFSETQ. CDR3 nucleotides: TGCGCCAGCAGCTTGGACGCCGGACAGAAAATGAACACTGAAGCTTTCTTT. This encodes CASSLDAGQKMNTEAFF.

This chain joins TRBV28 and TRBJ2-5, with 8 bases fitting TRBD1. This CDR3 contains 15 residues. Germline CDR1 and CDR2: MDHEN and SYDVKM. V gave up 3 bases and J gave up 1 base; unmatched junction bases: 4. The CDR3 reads CASSLPGTGQETQYF. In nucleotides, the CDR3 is TGTGCCAGCAGTTTGCCCGGGACAGGCCAAGAGACCCAGTACTTC.

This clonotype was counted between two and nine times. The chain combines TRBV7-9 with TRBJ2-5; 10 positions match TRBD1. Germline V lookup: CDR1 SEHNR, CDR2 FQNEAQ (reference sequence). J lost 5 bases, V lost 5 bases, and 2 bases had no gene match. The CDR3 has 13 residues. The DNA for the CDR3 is TGTGCCAGCAGCGACAGGGGGCGGGAGACCCAGTACTTC. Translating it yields CASSDRGRETQYF.

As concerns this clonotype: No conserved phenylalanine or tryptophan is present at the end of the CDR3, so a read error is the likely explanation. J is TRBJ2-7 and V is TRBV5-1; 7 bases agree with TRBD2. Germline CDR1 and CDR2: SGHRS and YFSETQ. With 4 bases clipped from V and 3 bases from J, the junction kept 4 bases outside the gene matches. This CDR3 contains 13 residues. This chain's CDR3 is CASSAGALYEQYL. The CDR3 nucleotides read TGCGCCAGCAGCGCGGGAGCCCTCTACGAGCAGTACCTC.

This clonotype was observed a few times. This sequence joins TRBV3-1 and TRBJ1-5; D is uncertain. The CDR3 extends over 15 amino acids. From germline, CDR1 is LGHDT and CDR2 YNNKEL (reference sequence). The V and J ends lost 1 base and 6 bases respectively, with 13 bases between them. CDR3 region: CASSQGRGVGQPQHF. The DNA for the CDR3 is TGTGCCAGCAGCCAAGGTCGGGGAGTGGGTCAGCCCCAGCATTTT.

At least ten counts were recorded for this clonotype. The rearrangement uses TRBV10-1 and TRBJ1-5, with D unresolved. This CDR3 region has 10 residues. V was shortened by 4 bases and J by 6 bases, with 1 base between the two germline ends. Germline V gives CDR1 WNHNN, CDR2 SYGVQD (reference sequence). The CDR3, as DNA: TGCGCCAGCAGTGCTCAGCCCCAGCATTTT. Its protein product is CASSAQPQHF.

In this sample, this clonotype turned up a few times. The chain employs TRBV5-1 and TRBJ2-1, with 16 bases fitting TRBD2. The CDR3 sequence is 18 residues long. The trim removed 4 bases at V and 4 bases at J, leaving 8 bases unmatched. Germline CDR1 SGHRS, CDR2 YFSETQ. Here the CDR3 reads CASSPGLAGGRFYNEQFF. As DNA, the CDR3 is TGCGCCAGCAGCCCGGGACTAGCGGGAGGGCGTTTTTACAATGAGCAGTTCTTC.

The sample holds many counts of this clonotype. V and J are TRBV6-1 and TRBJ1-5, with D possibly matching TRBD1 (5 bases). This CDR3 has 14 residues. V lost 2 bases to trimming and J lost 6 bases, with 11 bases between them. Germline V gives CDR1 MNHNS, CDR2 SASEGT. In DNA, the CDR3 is TGTGCCAGCAGTGAACAGGGCTCCGGTCAGCCCCAGCATTTT. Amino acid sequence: CASSEQGSGQPQHF.

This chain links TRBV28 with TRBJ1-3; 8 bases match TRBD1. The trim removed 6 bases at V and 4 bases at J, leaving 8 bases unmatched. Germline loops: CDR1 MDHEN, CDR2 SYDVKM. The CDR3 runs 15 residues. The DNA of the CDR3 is TGTGCCAGCAGACCCGACAGGGGAGTAGGAAACACCATATATTTT. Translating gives CASRPDRGVGNTIYF.